The T cell receptor (beta chain) described here comes from a study of response to subunit inactivated influenza vaccine. Notes on the study in general: With each seasonal influenza vaccination, the authors suggested, few new T cells are recruited.

This clonotype has only a few counts. Its target is unknown. Each CDR3 protein gets one entry after TCRdb re-called the RT-PCR reads with MiXCR. The table records 250,000 to 350,000 distinct CDR3 sequences, about 20% of them present only once. The V and J ends lost 8 bases and 4 bases respectively, with 15 bases between them. Germline V gene data show CDR1 as SGHVS and CDR2 as FNYEAQ. The CDR3 has 14 residues. The source of this sequence is a man between 45 and 75 years old who received an inactivated influenza vaccine. The rearrangement joins TRBV7-6 to TRBJ2-1, with D possibly matching TRBD2 (5 bases). The material sequenced was PBMCs from blood, taken less than 22 months after vaccination. For the CDR3, the DNA is TGTGCCAGCCCCCCCCGGACTGGATACAATGAGCAGTTCTTC. It encodes CASPPRTGYNEQFF.